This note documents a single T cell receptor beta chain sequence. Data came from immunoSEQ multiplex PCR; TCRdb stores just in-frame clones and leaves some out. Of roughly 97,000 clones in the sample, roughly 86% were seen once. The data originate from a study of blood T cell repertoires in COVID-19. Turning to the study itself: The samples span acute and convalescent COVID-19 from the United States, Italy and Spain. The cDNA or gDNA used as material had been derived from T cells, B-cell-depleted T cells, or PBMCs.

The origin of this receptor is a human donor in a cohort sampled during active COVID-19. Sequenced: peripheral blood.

The CDR3 DNA reads as TGTGCCAGCAGCTTAGGCAACTCCGCGTTGAGTGAGCAGTTCTTC. Translating it yields CASSLGNSALSEQFF. The chain carries TRBV7-9 and TRBJ2-1; D unclear. V shed 1 base and J shed 9 bases, with 16 bases lying between them. Germline CDR1 is SEHNR and CDR2 is FQNEAQ (reference sequence). The CDR3 is 15 amino acids.